This record covers a single T cell receptor (beta chain). Libraries were prepared by immunoSEQ multiplex PCR; TCRdb keeps only in-frame clonotypes and omits some of them. The table lists some 380,000 clones, roughly 96% of them singletons, with more than 0.3% in the top ten. This specimen belongs to a study of shared clonotypes between healthy human individuals. Germline CDR1 is MGHRA and CDR2 is YSYEKL. The CDR3 extends over 16 amino acids. After removal of 4 bases from V and 4 bases from J, the junction contained 7 bases not matched to a gene. The sequencing sample was made of memory CD8+ T cells sorted from blood. As for subset: CD45RO+ cells pooled with CCR7-negative TemRA cells. The sequence derives from a man younger than 40 in good health. The chain employs TRBV4-1 and TRBJ2-4; 10 bases match TRBD2. CDR3 nucleotide sequence: TGCGCCAGCAGCCGCCTAGCGGGAGAGGGTAAAAACATTCAGTACTTC. Encoded protein: CASSRLAGEGKNIQYF.